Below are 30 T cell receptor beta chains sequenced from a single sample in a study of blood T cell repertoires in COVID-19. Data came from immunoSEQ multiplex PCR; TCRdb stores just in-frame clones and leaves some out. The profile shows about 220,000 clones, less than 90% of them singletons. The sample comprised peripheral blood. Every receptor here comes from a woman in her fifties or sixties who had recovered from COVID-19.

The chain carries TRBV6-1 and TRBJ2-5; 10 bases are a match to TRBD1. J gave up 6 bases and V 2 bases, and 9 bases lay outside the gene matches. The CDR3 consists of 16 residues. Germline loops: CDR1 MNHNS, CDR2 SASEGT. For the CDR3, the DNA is TGTGCCAGCAGTGAACGATATAGACAGGGGGCCCAGACCCAGTACTTC. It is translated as CASSERYRQGAQTQYF.

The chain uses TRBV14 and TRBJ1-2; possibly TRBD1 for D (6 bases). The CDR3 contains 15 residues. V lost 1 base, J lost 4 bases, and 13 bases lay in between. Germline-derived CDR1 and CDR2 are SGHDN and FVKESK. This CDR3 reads CASSQGFGRGYGYTF. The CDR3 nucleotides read TGTGCCAGCAGCCAAGGTTTCGGCAGGGGCTATGGCTACACCTTC. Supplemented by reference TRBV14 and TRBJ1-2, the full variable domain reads EAGVTQFPSHSVIEKGQTVTLRCDPISGHDNLYWYRRVMGKEIKFLLHFVKESKQDESGMPNNRFLAERTGGTYSTLKVQPAELEDSGVYFCASSQGFGRGYGYTFGSGTRLTVV.

CDR3 residues: CASTPRPAGAADTQYF. As DNA, the CDR3 is TGTGCCAGTACCCCTCGGCCAGCGGGGGCGGCAGATACGCAGTATTTT. The chain combines TRBV19 with TRBJ2-3; 8 nucleotides match TRBD2. The CDR3 is 16 amino acids. Germline V gene sequence: CDR1 LNHDA, CDR2 SQIVND (reference sequence). V shed 7 bases, J shed 4 bases, and the junction held 13 bases outside the gene matches.

The CDR3 DNA reads as TGTGCCAGCAGCCAAGTTGGCGGGAATCTTTTGAATGAGCAGTTCTTC. It codes for CASSQVGGNLLNEQFF. The chain links TRBV3-1 (or the pseudogene TRBV3-2) to TRBJ2-1; TRBD2 might be the D (6 bases). V lost 1 base to trimming and J lost 7 bases, with 17 bases between them. CDR3 size: 16 residues. CDR1 is LGHDT and CDR2 is YNNKEL in the germline V gene (reference sequence).

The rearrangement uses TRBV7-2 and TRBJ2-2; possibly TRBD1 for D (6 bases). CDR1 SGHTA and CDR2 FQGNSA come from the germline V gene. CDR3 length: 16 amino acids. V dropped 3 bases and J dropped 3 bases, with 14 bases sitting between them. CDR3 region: CASSFLRGTHTGELFF. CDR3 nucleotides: TGTGCCAGCAGCTTCCTCAGGGGTACTCACACCGGGGAGCTGTTTTTT.

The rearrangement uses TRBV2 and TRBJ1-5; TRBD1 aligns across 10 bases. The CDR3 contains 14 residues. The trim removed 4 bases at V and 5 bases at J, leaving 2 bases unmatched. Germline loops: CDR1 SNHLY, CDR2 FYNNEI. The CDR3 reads CASSGDRGHQPQHF. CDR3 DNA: TGTGCCAGCAGTGGGGACAGGGGCCATCAGCCCCAGCATTTT.

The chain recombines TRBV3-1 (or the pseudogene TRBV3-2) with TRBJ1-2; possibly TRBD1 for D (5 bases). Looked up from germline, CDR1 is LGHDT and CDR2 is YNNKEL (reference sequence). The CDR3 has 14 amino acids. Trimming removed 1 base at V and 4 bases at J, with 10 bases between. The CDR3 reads CASSQGGGLYGYTF. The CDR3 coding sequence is TGTGCCAGCAGCCAAGGGGGGGGTCTCTATGGCTACACCTTC.

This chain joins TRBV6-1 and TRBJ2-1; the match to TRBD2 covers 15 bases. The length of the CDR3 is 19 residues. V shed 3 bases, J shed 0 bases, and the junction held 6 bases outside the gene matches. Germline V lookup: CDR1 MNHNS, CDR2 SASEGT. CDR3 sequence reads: CASSDPGLAGGRSYNEQFF. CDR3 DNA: TGTGCCAGCAGTGACCCGGGACTAGCGGGGGGTCGCTCCTACAATGAGCAGTTCTTC.

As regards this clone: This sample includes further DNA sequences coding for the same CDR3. The CDR3 is CASSRGQGDGYTF. The DNA of the CDR3 is TGTGCCAGCAGCCGGGGACAGGGGGATGGCTACACCTTC. The rearrangement joins TRBV5-4 to TRBJ1-2; 11 bases map to TRBD1. Trimming cost V 4 bases and J 6 bases; bases outside gene matches: 2. The CDR3 spans 13 residues. Germline lookup yields CDR1 SGHNT and CDR2 YYREEE (reference sequence).

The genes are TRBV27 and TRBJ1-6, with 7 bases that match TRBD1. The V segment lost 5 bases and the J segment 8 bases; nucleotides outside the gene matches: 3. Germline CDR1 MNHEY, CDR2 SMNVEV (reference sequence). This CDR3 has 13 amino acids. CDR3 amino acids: CASSDREYSPLHF. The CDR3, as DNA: TGTGCCAGCAGTGACAGGGAGTATTCACCCCTCCACTTT.

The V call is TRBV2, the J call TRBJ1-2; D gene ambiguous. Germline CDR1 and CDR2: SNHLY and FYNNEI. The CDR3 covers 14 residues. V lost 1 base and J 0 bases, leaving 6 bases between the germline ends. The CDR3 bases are TGTGCCAGCAGTGAAGGGCCAGCTAACTATGGCTACACCTTC. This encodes CASSEGPANYGYTF.

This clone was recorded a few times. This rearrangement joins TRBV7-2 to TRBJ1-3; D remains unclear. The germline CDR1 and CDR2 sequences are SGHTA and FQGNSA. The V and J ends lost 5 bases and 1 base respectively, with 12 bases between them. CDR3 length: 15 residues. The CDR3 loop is CASSAFSFSGNTIYF. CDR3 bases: TGTGCCAGCAGCGCGTTTTCGTTTTCTGGAAACACCATATATTTT.

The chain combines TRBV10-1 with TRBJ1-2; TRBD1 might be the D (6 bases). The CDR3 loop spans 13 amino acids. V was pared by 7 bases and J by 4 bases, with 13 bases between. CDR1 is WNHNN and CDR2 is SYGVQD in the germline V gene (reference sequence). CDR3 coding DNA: TGCGCCAGCATACAGGGCCCGGTCTATGGCTACACCTTC. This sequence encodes CASIQGPVYGYTF.

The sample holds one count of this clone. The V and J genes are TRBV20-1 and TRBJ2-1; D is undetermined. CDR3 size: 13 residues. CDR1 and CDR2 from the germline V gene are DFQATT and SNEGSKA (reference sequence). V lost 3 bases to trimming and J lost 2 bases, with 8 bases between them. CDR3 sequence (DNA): TGCAGTGCTAGTCTCAGGACCTACAATGAGCAGTTCTTC. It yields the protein CSASLRTYNEQFF.

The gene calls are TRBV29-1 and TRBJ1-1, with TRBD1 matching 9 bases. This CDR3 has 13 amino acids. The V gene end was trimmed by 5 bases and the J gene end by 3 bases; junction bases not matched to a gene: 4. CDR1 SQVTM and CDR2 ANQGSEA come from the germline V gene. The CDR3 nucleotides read TGCAGCGTTTCTACAGGGGGCTACACTGAAGCTTTCTTT. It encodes CSVSTGGYTEAFF.

Written as DNA, the CDR3 is TGTGCCAGCAGCTTATCCGGGATCTACGAGCAGTACTTC. Its protein product is CASSLSGIYEQYF. The rearrangement uses TRBV7-9 and TRBJ2-7; tentatively, D is TRBD2 (5 bases). The germline gives CDR1 SEHNR, CDR2 FQNEAQ (reference sequence). V dropped 2 bases and J dropped 3 bases, with 8 bases sitting between them. The CDR3 has 13 residues.

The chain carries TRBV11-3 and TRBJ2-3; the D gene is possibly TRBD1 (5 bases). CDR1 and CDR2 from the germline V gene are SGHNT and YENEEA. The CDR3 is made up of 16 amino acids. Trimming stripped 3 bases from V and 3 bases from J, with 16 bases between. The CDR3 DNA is TGTGCCAGCAGCTTTCGGGCAGGGATGGGTACAGATACGCAGTATTTT. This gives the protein CASSFRAGMGTDTQYF.

CDR3 nucleotides: TGTGCCAGCAGCCTGCTGGCAGGGGGCGCGAACACTGAAGCTTTCTTT. Amino acids: CASSLLAGGANTEAFF. V is TRBV5-5 and J is TRBJ1-1; TRBD1 agrees at 8 bases. CDR3 size: 16 residues. Per germline, CDR1 SGHKS and CDR2 YYEKEE (reference sequence). After removal of 4 bases from V and 1 base from J, the junction contained 9 bases not matched to a gene. Supplemented by reference TRBV5-5 and TRBJ1-1, the full variable domain reads DAGVTQSPTHLIKTRGQQVTLRCSPISGHKSVSWYQQVLGQGPQFIFQYYEKEERGRGNFPDRFSARQFPNYSSELNVNALLLGDSALYLCASSLLAGGANTEAFFGQGTRLTVV.

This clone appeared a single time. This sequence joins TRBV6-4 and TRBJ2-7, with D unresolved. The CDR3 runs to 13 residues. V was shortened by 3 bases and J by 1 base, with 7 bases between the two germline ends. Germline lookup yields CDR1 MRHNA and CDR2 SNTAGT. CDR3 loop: CASSERSSYEQYF. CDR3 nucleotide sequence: TGTGCCAGCAGTGAACGGAGTTCCTACGAGCAGTACTTC.

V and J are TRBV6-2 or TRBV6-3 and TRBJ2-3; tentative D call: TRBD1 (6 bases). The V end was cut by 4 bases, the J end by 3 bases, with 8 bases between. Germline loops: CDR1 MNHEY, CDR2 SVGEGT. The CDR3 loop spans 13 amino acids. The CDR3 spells CASSFQGTDTQYF. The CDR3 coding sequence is TGTGCCAGCAGTTTCCAGGGGACAGATACGCAGTATTTT.

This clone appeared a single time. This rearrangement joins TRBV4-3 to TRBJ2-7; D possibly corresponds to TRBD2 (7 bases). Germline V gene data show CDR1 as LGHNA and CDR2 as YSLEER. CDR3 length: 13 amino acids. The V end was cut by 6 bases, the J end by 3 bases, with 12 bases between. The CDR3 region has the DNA TGCGCCAGCAGTAGGGGGAGGGACTACGAGCAGTACTTC. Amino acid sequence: CASSRGRDYEQYF.

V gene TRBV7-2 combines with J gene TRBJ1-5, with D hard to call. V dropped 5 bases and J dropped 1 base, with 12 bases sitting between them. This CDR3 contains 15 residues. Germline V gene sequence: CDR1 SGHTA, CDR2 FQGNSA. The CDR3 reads CASSAHGSSNQPQHF. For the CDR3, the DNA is TGTGCCAGCAGCGCGCACGGGTCAAGCAATCAGCCCCAGCATTTT.

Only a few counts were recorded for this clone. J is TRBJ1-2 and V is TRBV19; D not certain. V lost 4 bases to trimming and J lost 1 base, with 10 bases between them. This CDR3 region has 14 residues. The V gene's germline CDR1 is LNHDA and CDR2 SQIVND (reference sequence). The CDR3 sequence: CASSTRGFNYGYTF. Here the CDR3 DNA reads TGTGCCAGTAGTACTCGGGGATTTAACTATGGCTACACCTTC.

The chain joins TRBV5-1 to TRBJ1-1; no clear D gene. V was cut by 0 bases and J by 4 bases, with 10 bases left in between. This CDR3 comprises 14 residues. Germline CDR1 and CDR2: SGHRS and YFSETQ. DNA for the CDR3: TGCGCCAGCAGCTTGGACGATCTAACCACTGAAGCTTTCTTT. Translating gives CASSLDDLTTEAFF.

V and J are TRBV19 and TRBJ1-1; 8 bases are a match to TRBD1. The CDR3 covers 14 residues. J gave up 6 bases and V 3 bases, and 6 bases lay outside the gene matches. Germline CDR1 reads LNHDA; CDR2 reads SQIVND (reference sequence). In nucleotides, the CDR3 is TGTGCCAGTAGTATTCATGTACAGGGGGCTGAAGCTTTCTTT. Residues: CASSIHVQGAEAFF.

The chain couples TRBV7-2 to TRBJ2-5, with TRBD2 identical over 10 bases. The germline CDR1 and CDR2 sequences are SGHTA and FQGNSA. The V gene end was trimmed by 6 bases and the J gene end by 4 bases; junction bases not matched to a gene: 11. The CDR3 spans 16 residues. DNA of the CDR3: TGTGCCAGCAGTCCACCCAGACTAGCGGGTAGAGAGACCCAGTACTTC. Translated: CASSPPRLAGRETQYF.

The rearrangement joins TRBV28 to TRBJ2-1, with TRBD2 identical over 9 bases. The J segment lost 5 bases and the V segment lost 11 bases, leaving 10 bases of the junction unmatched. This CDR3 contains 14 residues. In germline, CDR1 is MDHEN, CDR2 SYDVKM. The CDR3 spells CAVGAGGFNNEQFF. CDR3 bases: TGTGCCGTTGGAGCGGGGGGCTTTAACAATGAGCAGTTCTTC.

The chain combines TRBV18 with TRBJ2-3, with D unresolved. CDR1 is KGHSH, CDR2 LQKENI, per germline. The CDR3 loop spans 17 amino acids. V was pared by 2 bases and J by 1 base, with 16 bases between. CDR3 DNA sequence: TGTGCCAGCTCACCATTTTCGCCCATCTACGGCACAGATACGCAGTATTTT. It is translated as CASSPFSPIYGTDTQYF.

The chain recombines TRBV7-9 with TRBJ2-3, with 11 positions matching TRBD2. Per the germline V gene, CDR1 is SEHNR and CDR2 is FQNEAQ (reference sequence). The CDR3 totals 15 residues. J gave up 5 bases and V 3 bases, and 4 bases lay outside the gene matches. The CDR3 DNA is TGTGCCAGCAGCTTTAGCGGGGGGGCCGGAGATACGCAGTATTTT. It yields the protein CASSFSGGAGDTQYF. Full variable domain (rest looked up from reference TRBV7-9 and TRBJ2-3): DTGVSQNPRHKITKRGQNVTFRCDPISEHNRLYWYRQTLGQGPEFLTYFQNEAQLEKSRLLSDRFSAERPKGSFSTLEIQRTEQGDSAMYLCASSFSGGAGDTQYFGPGTRLTVL.

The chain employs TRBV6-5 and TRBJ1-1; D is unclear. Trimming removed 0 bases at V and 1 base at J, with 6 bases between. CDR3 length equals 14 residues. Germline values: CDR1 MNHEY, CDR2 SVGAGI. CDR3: CASSYSGENTEAFF. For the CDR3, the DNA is TGTGCCAGCAGTTACTCGGGCGAGAACACTGAAGCTTTCTTT.